These 3 T cell receptor beta chains share one sample of origin, sequenced in a study of blood T cell repertoires in COVID-19. Clones were read by immunoSEQ multiplex PCR, and TCRdb kept only the in-frame ones, dropping some. The sample consists of more than 95,000 clones, roughly 79% of them appearing once. The material sequenced was peripheral blood. These receptors originate from a man aged 65 to 85 with active or convalescent COVID-19.

The chain is built from TRBV11-3 and TRBJ2-7; D gene unclear. Per germline, CDR1 SGHNT and CDR2 YENEEA. Trimming stripped 5 bases from V and 3 bases from J, with 14 bases between. The CDR3 loop spans 14 amino acids. The chain's CDR3 is CASSPTPASYEQYF. Here the CDR3 DNA reads TGTGCCAGCAGCCCCACCCCAGCTAGCTACGAGCAGTACTTC.

V and J are TRBV6-5 and TRBJ1-5; D uncertain. This CDR3 region has 15 residues. Germline loops: CDR1 MNHEY, CDR2 SVGAGI. Trimming left V 7 bases short and J 0 bases short, with 13 bases between. The CDR3 region is CASTPGSYSNQPQHF. The CDR3 nucleotides read TGTGCCAGCACCCCCGGGTCTTATAGCAATCAGCCCCAGCATTTT.

This clone was seen more than once but under ten times. V and J are TRBV30 and TRBJ1-6; 9 bases match TRBD1. V lost 3 bases, J lost 6 bases, and 6 bases stayed unmatched. Germline V CDR1 and CDR2: GTSNPN, SVGIG (reference sequence). This CDR3 is built from 15 residues. The CDR3 nucleotides are TGTGCCTGGAGGGCCGCGGACAGGGGTAATTCACCCCTCCACTTT. Residues: CAWRAADRGNSPLHF.